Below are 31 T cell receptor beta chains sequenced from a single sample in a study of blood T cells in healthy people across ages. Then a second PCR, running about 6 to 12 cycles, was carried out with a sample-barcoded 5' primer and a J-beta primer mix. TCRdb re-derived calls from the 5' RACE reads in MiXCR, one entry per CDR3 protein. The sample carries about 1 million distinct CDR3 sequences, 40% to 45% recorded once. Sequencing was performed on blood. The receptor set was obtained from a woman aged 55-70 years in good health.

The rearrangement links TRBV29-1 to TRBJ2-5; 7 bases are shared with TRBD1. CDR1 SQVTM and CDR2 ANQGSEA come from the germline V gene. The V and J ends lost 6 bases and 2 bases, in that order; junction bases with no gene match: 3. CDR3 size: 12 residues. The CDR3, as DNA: TGCAGCGTGGTGACAGGGCAAGAGACCCAGTACTTC. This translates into CSVVTGQETQYF.

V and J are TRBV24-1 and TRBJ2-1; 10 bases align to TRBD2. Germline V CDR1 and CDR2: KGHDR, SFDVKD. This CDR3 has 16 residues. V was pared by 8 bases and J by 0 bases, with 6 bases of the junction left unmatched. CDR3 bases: TGTGCCACCACTGCCTCTAGCGGGAGCTCCTACAATGAGCAGTTCTTC. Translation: CATTASSGSSYNEQFF.

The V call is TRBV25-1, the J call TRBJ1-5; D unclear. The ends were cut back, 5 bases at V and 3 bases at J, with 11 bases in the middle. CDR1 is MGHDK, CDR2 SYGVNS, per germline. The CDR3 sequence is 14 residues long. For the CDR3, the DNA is TGTGCCAGCAGTAGCCGGGCCATCAATCAGCCCCAGCATTTT. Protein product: CASSSRAINQPQHF.

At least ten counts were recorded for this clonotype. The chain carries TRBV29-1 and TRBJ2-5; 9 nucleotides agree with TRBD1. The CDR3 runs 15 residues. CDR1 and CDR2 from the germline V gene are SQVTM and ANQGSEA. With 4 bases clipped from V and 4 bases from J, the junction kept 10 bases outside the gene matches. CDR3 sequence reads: CSVAGTGSSLETQYF. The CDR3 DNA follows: TGCAGCGTTGCCGGGACAGGGTCGTCGTTAGAGACCCAGTACTTC.

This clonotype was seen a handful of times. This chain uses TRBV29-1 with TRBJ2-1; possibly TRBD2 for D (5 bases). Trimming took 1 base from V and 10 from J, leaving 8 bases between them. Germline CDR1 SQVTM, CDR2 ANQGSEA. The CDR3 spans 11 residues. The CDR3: CSVEGEREQFF. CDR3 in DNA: TGCAGCGTTGAAGGGGAGCGGGAGCAGTTCTTC.

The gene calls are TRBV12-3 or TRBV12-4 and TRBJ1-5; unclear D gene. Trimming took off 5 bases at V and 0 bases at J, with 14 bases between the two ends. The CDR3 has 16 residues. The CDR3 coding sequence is TGTGCCAGCAGTCCCGGTGGGGTGTATAGCAATCAGCCCCAGCATTTT. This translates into CASSPGGVYSNQPQHF.

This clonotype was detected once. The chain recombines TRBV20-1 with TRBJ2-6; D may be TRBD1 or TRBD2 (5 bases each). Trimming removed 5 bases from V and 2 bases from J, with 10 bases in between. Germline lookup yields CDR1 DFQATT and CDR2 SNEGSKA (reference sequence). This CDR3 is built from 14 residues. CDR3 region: CSADEGPGANVLTF. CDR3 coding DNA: TGCAGTGCTGACGAGGGGCCTGGGGCCAACGTCCTGACTTTC.

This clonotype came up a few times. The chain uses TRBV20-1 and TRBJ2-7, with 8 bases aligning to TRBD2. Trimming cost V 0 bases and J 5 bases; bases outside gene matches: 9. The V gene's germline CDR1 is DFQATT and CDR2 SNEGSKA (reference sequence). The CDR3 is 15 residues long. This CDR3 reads CSARDRGTSLDEQYF. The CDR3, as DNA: TGCAGTGCTAGAGATCGCGGGACTAGTCTCGACGAGCAGTACTTC.

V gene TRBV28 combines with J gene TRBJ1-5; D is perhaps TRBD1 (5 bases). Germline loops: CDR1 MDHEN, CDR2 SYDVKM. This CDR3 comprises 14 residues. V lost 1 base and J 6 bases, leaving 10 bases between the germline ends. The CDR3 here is CASSLSGLGQPQHF. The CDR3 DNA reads TGTGCCAGCAGTTTATCAGGGTTAGGTCAGCCCCAGCATTTT. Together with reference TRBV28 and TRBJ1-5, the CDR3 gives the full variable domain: DVKVTQSSRYLVKRTGEKVFLECVQDMDHENMFWYRQDPGLGLRLIYFSYDVKMKEKGDIPEGYSVSREKKERFSLILESASTNQTSMYLCASSLSGLGQPQHFGDGTRLSIL.

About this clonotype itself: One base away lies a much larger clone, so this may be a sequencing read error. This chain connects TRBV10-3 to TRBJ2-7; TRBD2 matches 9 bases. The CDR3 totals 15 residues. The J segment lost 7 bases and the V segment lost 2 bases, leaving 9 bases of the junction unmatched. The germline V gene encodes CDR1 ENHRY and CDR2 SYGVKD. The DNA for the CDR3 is TGTGCCATCAGTGAGGCGGGAGGGCCTCTCCATGAGCAGTACTTC. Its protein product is CAISEAGGPLHEQYF.

The CDR3, as DNA: TGTGCCAGCAGCCTAAGGGACGGGGGCTCCTACGAGCAGTACTTC. Translation: CASSLRDGGSYEQYF. The rearrangement joins TRBV5-6 to TRBJ2-7, with D tentatively TRBD2 (6 bases). Germline V gene data show CDR1 as SGHDT and CDR2 as YYEEEE. Trimming left V 4 bases short and J 0 bases short, with 14 bases between. This CDR3 comprises 15 residues.

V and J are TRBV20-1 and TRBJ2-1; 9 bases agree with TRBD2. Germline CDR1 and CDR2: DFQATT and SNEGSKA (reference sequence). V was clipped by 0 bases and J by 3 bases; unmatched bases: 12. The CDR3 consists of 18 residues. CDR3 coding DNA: TGCAGTGCTAGAGATTATAGGACGACTAGCGGATTCTACAATGAGCAGTTCTTC. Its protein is CSARDYRTTSGFYNEQFF.

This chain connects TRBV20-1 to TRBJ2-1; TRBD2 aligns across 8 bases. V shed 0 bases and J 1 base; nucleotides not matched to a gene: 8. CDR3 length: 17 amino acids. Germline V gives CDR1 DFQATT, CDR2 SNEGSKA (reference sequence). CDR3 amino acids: CSARDRTGGTSYNEQFF. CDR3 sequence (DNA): TGCAGTGCTAGAGATAGAACGGGAGGGACGTCCTACAATGAGCAGTTCTTC.

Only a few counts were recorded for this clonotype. The chain's CDR3 is CASSQPGSYGYTF. In nucleotides, the CDR3 is TGTGCCAGCAGCCAACCGGGGAGCTATGGCTACACCTTC. The chain couples TRBV3-1 to TRBJ1-2; D not resolved. The ends were cut back, 2 bases at V and 4 bases at J, with 8 bases in the middle. CDR3 size: 13 residues. Germline CDR1 LGHDT, CDR2 YNNKEL (reference sequence).

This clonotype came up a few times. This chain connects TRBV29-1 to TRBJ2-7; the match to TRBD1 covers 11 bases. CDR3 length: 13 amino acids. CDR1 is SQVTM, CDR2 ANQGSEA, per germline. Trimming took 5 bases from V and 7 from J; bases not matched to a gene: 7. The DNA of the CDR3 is TGCAGCGTTCGGACAGGGGGCTTCTGGGAGCAGTACTTC. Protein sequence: CSVRTGGFWEQYF.

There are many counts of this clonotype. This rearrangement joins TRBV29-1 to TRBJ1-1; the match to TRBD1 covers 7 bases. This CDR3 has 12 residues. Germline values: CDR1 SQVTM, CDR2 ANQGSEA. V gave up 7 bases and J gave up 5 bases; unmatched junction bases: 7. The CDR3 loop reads CSGASGGTEAFF. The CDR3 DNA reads TGCAGCGGGGCTTCAGGGGGAACTGAAGCTTTCTTT.

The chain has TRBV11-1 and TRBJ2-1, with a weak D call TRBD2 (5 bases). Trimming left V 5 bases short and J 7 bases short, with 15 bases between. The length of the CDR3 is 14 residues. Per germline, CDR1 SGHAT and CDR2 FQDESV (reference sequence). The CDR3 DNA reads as TGTGCCAGCAGCCCCCCGGACTTCGGAAATGAGCAGTTCTTC. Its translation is CASSPPDFGNEQFF.

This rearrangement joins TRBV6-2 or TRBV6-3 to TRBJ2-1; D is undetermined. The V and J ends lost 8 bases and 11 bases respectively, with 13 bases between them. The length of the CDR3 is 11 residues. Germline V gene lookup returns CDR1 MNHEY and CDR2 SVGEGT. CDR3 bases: TGTGCCAGCGGGGTATCCGCGAAGCAGTTCTTC. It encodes CASGVSAKQFF.

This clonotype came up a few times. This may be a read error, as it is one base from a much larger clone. The CDR3 coding sequence is TGTGCCAGCAGCTTAAGCGGCTCCTACAATGAGCAGTACTTC. Its translation is CASSLSGSYNEQYF. J is TRBJ2-1 and V is TRBV7-3; the D is unclear. The J call is uncertain, as TRBJ2-7 better fits the DNA end. This CDR3 spans 14 amino acids. Looked up from germline, CDR1 is SGHTA and CDR2 is FQGTGA.

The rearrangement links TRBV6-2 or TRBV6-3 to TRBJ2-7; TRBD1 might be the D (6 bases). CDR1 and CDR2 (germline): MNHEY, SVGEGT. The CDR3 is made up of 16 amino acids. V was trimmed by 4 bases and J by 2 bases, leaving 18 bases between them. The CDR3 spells CASSSLQGIGTYEQYF. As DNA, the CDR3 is TGTGCCAGCAGTTCGTTACAGGGTATCGGGACCTACGAGCAGTACTTC.

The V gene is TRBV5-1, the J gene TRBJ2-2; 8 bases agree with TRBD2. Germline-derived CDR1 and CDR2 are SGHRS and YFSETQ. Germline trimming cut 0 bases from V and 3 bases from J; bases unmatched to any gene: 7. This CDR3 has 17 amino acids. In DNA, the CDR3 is TGCGCCAGCAGCTTGGTGGGTAGCGGGGACTACACCGGGGAGCTGTTTTTT. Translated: CASSLVGSGDYTGELFF.

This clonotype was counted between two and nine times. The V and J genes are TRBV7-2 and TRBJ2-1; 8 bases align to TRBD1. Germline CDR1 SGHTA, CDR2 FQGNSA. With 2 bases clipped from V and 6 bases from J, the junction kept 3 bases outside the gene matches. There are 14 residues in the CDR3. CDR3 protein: CASSLQGAPNEQFF. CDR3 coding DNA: TGTGCCAGCAGCTTACAGGGGGCCCCCAATGAGCAGTTCTTC.

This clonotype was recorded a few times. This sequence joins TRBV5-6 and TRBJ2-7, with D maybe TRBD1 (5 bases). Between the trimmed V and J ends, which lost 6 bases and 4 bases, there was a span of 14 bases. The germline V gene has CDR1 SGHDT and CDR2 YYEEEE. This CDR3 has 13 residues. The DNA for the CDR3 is TGTGCCAGCACCCCACCCCAGGGTTACGAGCAGTACTTC. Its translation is CASTPPQGYEQYF. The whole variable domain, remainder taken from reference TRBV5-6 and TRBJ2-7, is DAGVTQSPTHLIKTRGQQVTLRCSPKSGHDTVSWYQQALGQGPQFIFQYYEEEERQRGNFPDRFSGHQFPNYSSELNVNALLLGDSALYLCASTPPQGYEQYFGPGTRLTVT.

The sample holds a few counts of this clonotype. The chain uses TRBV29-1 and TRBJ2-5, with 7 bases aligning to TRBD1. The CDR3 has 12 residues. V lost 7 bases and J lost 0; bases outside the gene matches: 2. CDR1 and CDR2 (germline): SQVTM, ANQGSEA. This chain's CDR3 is CSADRDQETQYF. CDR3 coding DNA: TGCAGCGCCGACAGGGACCAAGAGACCCAGTACTTC.

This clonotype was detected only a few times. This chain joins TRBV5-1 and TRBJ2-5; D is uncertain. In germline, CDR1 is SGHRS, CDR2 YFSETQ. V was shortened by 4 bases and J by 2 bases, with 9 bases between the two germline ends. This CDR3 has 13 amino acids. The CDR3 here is CASSIRLQETQYF. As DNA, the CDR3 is TGCGCCAGCAGCATCCGCTTACAAGAGACCCAGTACTTC.

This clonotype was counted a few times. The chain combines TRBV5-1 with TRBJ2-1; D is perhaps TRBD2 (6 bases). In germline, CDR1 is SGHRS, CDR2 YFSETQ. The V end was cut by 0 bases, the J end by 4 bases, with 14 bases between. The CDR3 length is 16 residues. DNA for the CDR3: TGCGCCAGCAGCTTGGAGCCTAGCGTGGGGTACAATGAGCAGTTCTTC. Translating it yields CASSLEPSVGYNEQFF.

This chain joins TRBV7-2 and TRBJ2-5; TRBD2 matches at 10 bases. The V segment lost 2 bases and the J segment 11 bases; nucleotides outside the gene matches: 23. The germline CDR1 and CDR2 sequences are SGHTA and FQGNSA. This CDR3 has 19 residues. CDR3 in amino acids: CASSLLGWRASGRPNEQYF. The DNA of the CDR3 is TGTGCCAGCAGCTTATTGGGATGGAGGGCTAGCGGGAGACCCAATGAGCAGTACTTC.

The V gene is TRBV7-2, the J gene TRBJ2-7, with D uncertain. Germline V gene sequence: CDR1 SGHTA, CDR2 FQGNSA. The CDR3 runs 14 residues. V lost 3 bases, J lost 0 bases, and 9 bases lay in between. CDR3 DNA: TGTGCCAGCAGCTTGAATCCAGCCTCCTACGAGCAGTACTTC. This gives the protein CASSLNPASYEQYF.

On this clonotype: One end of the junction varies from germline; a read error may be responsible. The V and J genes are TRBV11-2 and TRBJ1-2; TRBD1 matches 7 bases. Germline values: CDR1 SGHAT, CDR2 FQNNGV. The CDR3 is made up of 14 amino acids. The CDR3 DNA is TGTGCCAGCTTGAGGGGGCCCGGAGACTATGGCCACACCTTC. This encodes CASLRGPGDYGHTF.

DNA for the CDR3: TGTGCCGGCACCGCCCAGGGGGCCGGCGAGCAGTACTTC. As protein: CAGTAQGAGEQYF. The V call is TRBV6-6, the J call TRBJ2-4; 8 nucleotides match TRBD1. Near its end, the DNA agrees better with TRBJ2-7, so the J call may be wrong. The germline CDR1 and CDR2 sequences are MNHNY and SVGAGI (reference sequence). The CDR3 spans 13 residues.

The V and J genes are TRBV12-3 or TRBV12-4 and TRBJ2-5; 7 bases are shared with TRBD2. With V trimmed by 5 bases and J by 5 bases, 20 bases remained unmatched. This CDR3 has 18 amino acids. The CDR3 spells CASSPSLVVGGSGETQYF. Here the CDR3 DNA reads TGTGCCAGCAGTCCATCCCTTGTTGTTGGCGGGAGCGGGGAGACCCAGTACTTC.